The 10 T cell receptor beta chains given below trace back to one sample, sequenced in a study of blood T cell repertoires in COVID-19. Only in-frame clones appear in the TCRdb table, and some are missing; sequencing was by immunoSEQ multiplex PCR. The repertoire holds around 200,000 clones, with around 80% as singletons. The sequencing input was peripheral blood. These receptors were obtained from a human donor in a cohort sampled during active COVID-19.

V usage is TRBV2 and J usage is TRBJ2-4; the D is unclear. CDR3 length equals 12 residues. In germline, CDR1 is SNHLY, CDR2 FYNNEI. The germline V and J ends were trimmed by 7 bases and 1 base, with 5 bases remaining between them. The CDR3 coding sequence is TGTGCCAGCACGTCGGCCAAAAACATTCAGTACTTC. Protein product: CASTSAKNIQYF.

The chain recombines TRBV4-2 with TRBJ1-4; D might be TRBD1 (5 bases). Per germline, CDR1 LGHNA and CDR2 YNFKEQ. The CDR3 length is 15 residues. V shed 0 bases and J shed 7 bases, with 12 bases lying between them. The CDR3 reads CASSQDRGVSEKLFF. The DNA of the CDR3 is TGTGCCAGCAGCCAAGATCGGGGGGTTAGTGAAAAACTGTTTTTT.

The chain carries TRBV4-1 and TRBJ2-3; 7 bases line up with TRBD1. V dropped 0 bases and J dropped 3; count of bases not matched to a gene: 9. The CDR3 contains 17 residues. Germline CDR1 MGHRA, CDR2 YSYEKL. As DNA, the CDR3 is TGCGCCAGCAGCCAAGAGAGGGCGACAGGGCAGACAGATACGCAGTATTTT. Translated: CASSQERATGQTDTQYF.

This chain links TRBV4-1 with TRBJ2-3; a possible D gene is TRBD1 (5 bases). The germline V gene has CDR1 MGHRA and CDR2 YSYEKL. CDR3 size: 15 residues. V was cut by 4 bases and J by 3 bases, with 14 bases left in between. The CDR3 is CASSPTRAGTDTQYF. CDR3 sequence (DNA): TGCGCCAGCAGCCCTACCAGGGCTGGGACAGATACGCAGTATTTT.

The rearrangement joins TRBV7-9 to TRBJ2-1; D may be TRBD2 (7 bases). Trimming removed 2 bases at V and 1 base at J, with 21 bases between. Germline V gene lookup returns CDR1 SEHNR and CDR2 FQNEAQ (reference sequence). The CDR3 extends over 19 amino acids. CDR3 region: CASSLMGGQGPLSYNEQFF. DNA of the CDR3: TGTGCCAGCAGCTTAATGGGGGGGCAAGGCCCCCTTTCCTACAATGAGCAGTTCTTC.

The rearrangement uses TRBV5-1 and TRBJ1-5; D may be TRBD1 (5 bases). Trimming left V 2 bases short and J 4 bases short, with 13 bases between. Germline loops: CDR1 SGHRS, CDR2 YFSETQ. CDR3 size: 15 residues. The CDR3 nucleotides read TGCGCCAGCAGCTTATCCCCAGGGCAAAATCAGCCCCAGCATTTT. This gives the protein CASSLSPGQNQPQHF.

This sequence joins TRBV7-2 and TRBJ2-3; D might be TRBD1 (7 bases). Germline V gene lookup returns CDR1 SGHTA and CDR2 FQGNSA. V gave up 1 base and J gave up 4 bases, with 15 bases separating them. The CDR3 is 16 residues long. CDR3 nucleotide sequence: TGTGCCAGCAGCTTAGGTAACAGGGGAGGATCAGATACGCAGTATTTT. As protein: CASSLGNRGGSDTQYF.

The chain recombines TRBV2 with TRBJ2-3; D is uncertain. This CDR3 is 14 amino acids long. Germline V gives CDR1 SNHLY, CDR2 FYNNEI. The ends were cut back, 3 bases at V and 0 bases at J, with 7 bases in the middle. The CDR3 loop reads CASSDRSSTDTQYF. CDR3 nucleotide sequence: TGTGCCAGCAGTGACAGGTCTAGCACAGATACGCAGTATTTT.

The CDR3 DNA reads as TGTGCCAGCAGCCAGACTAGCGGGGGGTCGAGCACAGATACGCAGTATTTT. Protein: CASSQTSGGSSTDTQYF. V is TRBV9 and J is TRBJ2-3, with TRBD2 matching 13 bases. The germline V gene encodes CDR1 SGDLS and CDR2 YYNGEE. This CDR3 contains 17 residues. V lost 4 bases to trimming and J lost 0 bases; unmatched junction nucleotides: 5.

This clone came up once. The J gene is TRBJ1-2, the V gene TRBV3-1 (or the pseudogene TRBV3-2), with 10 bases matching TRBD1. The V and J ends lost 5 bases and 7 bases, in that order; junction bases with no gene match: 7. CDR1 is LGHDT and CDR2 is YNNKEL in the germline V gene (reference sequence). The CDR3 is 14 amino acids. CDR3 nucleotides: TGTGCCAGCAGCTTCGGGACAGGGGAGGGTGGCTACACCTTC. Protein sequence: CASSFGTGEGGYTF.